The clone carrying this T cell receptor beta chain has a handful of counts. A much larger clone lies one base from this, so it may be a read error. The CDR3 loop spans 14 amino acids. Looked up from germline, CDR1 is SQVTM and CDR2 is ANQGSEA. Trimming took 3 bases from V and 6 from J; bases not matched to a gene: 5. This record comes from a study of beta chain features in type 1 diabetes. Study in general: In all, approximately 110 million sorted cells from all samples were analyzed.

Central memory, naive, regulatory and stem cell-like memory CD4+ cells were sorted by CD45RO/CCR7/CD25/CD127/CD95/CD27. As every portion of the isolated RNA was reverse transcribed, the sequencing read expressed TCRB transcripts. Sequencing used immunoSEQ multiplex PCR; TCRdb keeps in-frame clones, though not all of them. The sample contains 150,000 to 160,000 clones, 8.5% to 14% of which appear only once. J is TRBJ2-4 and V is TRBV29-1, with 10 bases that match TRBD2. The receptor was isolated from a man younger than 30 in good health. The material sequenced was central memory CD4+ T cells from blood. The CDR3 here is CSVESAGGGNIQYF. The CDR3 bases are TGCAGCGTTGAGTCAGCGGGAGGGGGAAACATTCAGTACTTC.